Each of the 17 T cell receptor beta chains below was sequenced from the same sample in a study of T cells in localized non-small cell lung cancer (dated by TCRdb to the early 2020s). The library was made by the immunoSEQ multiplex PCR assay. Imported from immuneACCESS, the table was reduced by TCRdb to in-frame sequences with V and J called. These copies leave out some clones; in studies compared against another copy, an unresolved V gene accounts for under half, and the cause of the remainder is not known. The sample table lists about 59,000 clones, approximately 89% of them with a count of one. 15% to 20% of the sample lies in the top ten. The sequences come from peripheral blood, collected before any cancer treatment. These receptor sequences come from a man between 40 and 75 years old with stage I lung adenocarcinoma.

The chain employs TRBV5-1 and TRBJ2-1; 13 positions agree with TRBD2. CDR3 length equals 19 residues. CDR1 is SGHRS, CDR2 YFSETQ, per germline. V trimming: 3 bases; J trimming: 0 bases; junction bases outside the gene matches: 9. The CDR3 DNA reads as TGCGCCAGCAGCTCCCCCGGGACTAGCGGGACAGACTCCTACAATGAGCAGTTCTTC. Translating it yields CASSSPGTSGTDSYNEQFF.

This clone was observed once. This chain joins TRBV2 and TRBJ2-1, with 12 nucleotides matching TRBD2. The CDR3 consists of 16 residues. Germline V lookup: CDR1 SNHLY, CDR2 FYNNEI. The J segment lost 12 bases and the V segment lost 3 bases, leaving 12 bases of the junction unmatched. The CDR3, as DNA: TGTGCCAGCAGTGACCCCGGGACTAGCGGGCCGGGGGGGCAGTTCTTC. Translated, it gives CASSDPGTSGPGGQFF.

For the CDR3, the DNA is TGCGCCAGCTGCCCAGGAGGGGTCCGCTACACCTTC. It is translated as CASCPGGVRYTF. The chain combines TRBV23-1 with TRBJ1-2; TRBD1 is a possible D gene (5 bases). TRBV23-1 counts as an open reading frame of uncertain function. V lost 8 bases to trimming and J lost 9 bases, with 16 bases between them. CDR3 length: 12 amino acids.

The count of this clone is one. V and J are TRBV19 and TRBJ2-3; 8 nucleotides agree with TRBD2. The V gene's germline CDR1 is LNHDA and CDR2 SQIVND (reference sequence). J lost 1 base, V lost 3 bases, and 6 bases had no gene match. The CDR3 sequence is 16 residues long. This chain's CDR3 is CASSIPRGAGTDTQYF. In DNA, the CDR3 is TGTGCCAGTAGTATCCCGCGGGGGGCCGGCACAGATACGCAGTATTTT. Together with reference TRBV19 and TRBJ2-3, the CDR3 gives the full variable domain: DGGITQSPKYLFRKEGQNVTLSCEQNLNHDAMYWYRQDPGQGLRLIYYSQIVNDFQKGDIAEGYSVSREKKESFPLTVTSAQKNPTAFYLCASSIPRGAGTDTQYFGPGTRLTVL.

The chain carries TRBV7-9 and TRBJ1-3, with 7 bases identical to TRBD1. CDR1 SEHNR and CDR2 FQNEAQ come from the germline V gene (reference sequence). With 3 bases clipped from V and 0 bases from J, the junction kept 2 bases outside the gene matches. CDR3 length: 15 amino acids. CDR3 protein: CASSFGDSSGNTIYF. CDR3 in DNA: TGTGCCAGCAGCTTCGGGGACAGCTCTGGAAACACCATATATTTT.

The chain combines TRBV2 with TRBJ1-1; D is perhaps TRBD1 (5 bases). Per the germline V gene, CDR1 is SNHLY and CDR2 is FYNNEI. The CDR3 is 14 residues long. Between the trimmed V and J ends, which lost 7 bases and 1 base, there was a span of 13 bases. CDR3 coding DNA: TGTGCCAGCAATTTCGGGACCGCGAACACTGAAGCTTTCTTT. It specifies CASNFGTANTEAFF.

The chain recombines TRBV25-1 with TRBJ2-7; TRBD1 agrees at 7 bases. Per germline, CDR1 MGHDK and CDR2 SYGVNS. V shed 4 bases and J 6 bases; nucleotides not matched to a gene: 3. The CDR3 consists of 12 residues. CDR3 in amino acids: CASSATGFEQYF. DNA for the CDR3: TGTGCCAGCAGTGCGACAGGGTTCGAGCAGTACTTC.

There are a few counts of this clone. The chain employs TRBV10-1 and TRBJ2-7; D not certain. V lost 2 bases, J lost 6 bases, and 8 bases lay in between. Germline CDR1 is WNHNN and CDR2 is SYGVQD (reference sequence). The CDR3 has 12 amino acids. In DNA form, the CDR3 reads TGCGCCAGCAGTGAGCAAGCCACCGAGCAGTACTTC. Translation gives CASSEQATEQYF.

The gene calls are TRBV5-1 and TRBJ2-3; 9 nucleotides line up with TRBD1. The CDR3 extends over 16 amino acids. V dropped 0 bases and J dropped 6; count of bases not matched to a gene: 8. In germline, CDR1 is SGHRS, CDR2 YFSETQ. The CDR3 DNA follows: TGCGCCAGCAGCTTGGGAGACAGGGGGGCCTGGGATACGCAGTATTTT. As protein: CASSLGDRGAWDTQYF.

The rearrangement uses TRBV5-4 and TRBJ2-7; 10 nucleotides line up with TRBD2. Trimming took 4 bases from V and 6 from J; bases not matched to a gene: 7. The CDR3 has 14 amino acids. Germline CDR1 reads SGHNT; CDR2 reads YYREEE (reference sequence). CDR3 amino acids: CASSNLAGASEQYF. CDR3 coding DNA: TGTGCCAGCAGCAACCTAGCGGGAGCAAGCGAGCAGTACTTC.

The V call is TRBV19, the J call TRBJ2-1, with 13 bases fitting TRBD2. V lost 6 bases and J lost 12; bases outside the gene matches: 23. The CDR3 extends over 19 amino acids. The V gene's germline CDR1 is LNHDA and CDR2 SQIVND (reference sequence). Here the CDR3 reads CASRATDGTSGMLGLRQFF. CDR3 sequence (DNA): TGTGCCAGTAGAGCCACGGACGGGACTAGCGGGATGTTGGGTTTGAGGCAGTTCTTC. The full variable domain, its missing parts supplied by reference TRBV19 and TRBJ2-1, is DGGITQSPKYLFRKEGQNVTLSCEQNLNHDAMYWYRQDPGQGLRLIYYSQIVNDFQKGDIAEGYSVSREKKESFPLTVTSAQKNPTAFYLCASRATDGTSGMLGLRQFFGPGTRLTVL.

This chain connects TRBV29-1 to TRBJ1-2; 8 nucleotides align to TRBD1. This CDR3 has 12 residues. The germline V gene encodes CDR1 SQVTM and CDR2 ANQGSEA. V was pared by 4 bases and J by 8 bases, with 6 bases of the junction left unmatched. CDR3 amino acids: CSVGTGIEGYTF. CDR3 nucleotide sequence: TGCAGCGTTGGGACAGGGATTGAGGGCTACACCTTC.

The gene calls are TRBV6-6 and TRBJ2-2; D may be TRBD1 (5 bases). Trimming removed 2 bases from V and 3 bases from J, with 13 bases in between. CDR1 MNHNY and CDR2 SVGAGI come from the germline V gene (reference sequence). This CDR3 spans 16 amino acids. This CDR3 is CASSYDWVGDTGELFF. In DNA form, the CDR3 reads TGTGCCAGCAGTTACGATTGGGTAGGGGACACCGGGGAGCTGTTTTTT.

The chain joins TRBV28 to TRBJ1-2; perhaps TRBD1 as D (5 bases). V was cut by 0 bases and J by 4 bases, with 9 bases left in between. The germline V gene has CDR1 MDHEN and CDR2 SYDVKM. The CDR3 has 14 residues. DNA of the CDR3: TGTGCCAGCAGTTTATGGGGGGGGTTCTATGGCTACACCTTC. Translating it yields CASSLWGGFYGYTF.

The gene calls are TRBV6-5 and TRBJ2-7, with TRBD1 as a possible D gene (7 bases). Germline V gene lookup returns CDR1 MNHEY and CDR2 SVGAGI. V was cut by 10 bases and J by 7 bases, with 23 bases left in between. The CDR3 has 14 residues. CDR3 residues: CATLDYRGHGEQYF. CDR3 bases: TGTGCCACCTTGGACTACAGGGGACATGGGGAGCAGTACTTC.

The sample holds a few counts of this clone. The chain carries TRBV9 and TRBJ1-3; a possible D gene is TRBD1 (5 bases). CDR1 is SGDLS and CDR2 is YYNGEE in the germline V gene. V was trimmed by 0 bases and J by 4 bases, leaving 5 bases between them. The CDR3 is 13 residues long. CDR3 residues: CASSVEGGNTIYF. The DNA for the CDR3 is TGTGCCAGCAGCGTAGAGGGGGGAAACACCATATATTTT. Combining the CDR3 with reference TRBV9 and TRBJ1-3 gives the whole variable domain DSGVTQTPKHLITATGQRVTLRCSPRSGDLSVYWYQQSLDQGLQFLIQYYNGEERAKGNILERFSAQQFPDLHSELNLSSLELGDSALYFCASSVEGGNTIYFGEGSWLTVV.

CDR3 region: CASRPGLAILQETQYF. The CDR3 DNA reads as TGCGCCAGTCGACCGGGACTAGCTATCCTACAAGAGACCCAGTACTTC. The gene calls are TRBV10-2 and TRBJ2-5, with TRBD2 matching over 9 bases. This CDR3 is 16 amino acids long. V shed 9 bases, J shed 2 bases, and the junction held 13 bases outside the gene matches. From germline, CDR1 is WSHSY and CDR2 SAAADI.